This TCR beta chain was identified during a study of shared clonotypes between healthy human individuals. Study in general: CD4 naive and CD4 memory each took three plates per donor, while CD8 naive took two and CD8 memory one. Findings and limits, study-wide: Relative to clonotypes present in all four donors, those not shared had lower generation probabilities. Even with large depth, rarefaction showed that sorted-subset sequencing was incomplete. Only blood samples were collected, and tissue repertoires likely differ.

Assay: immunoSEQ multiplex PCR; the TCRdb copy retains only in-frame clones and omits some. Of 2 million to 2.5 million clones listed, roughly 93% were seen once; the top ten hold more than 0.35%. Comment on this clone: Antigen specificity is unknown.

Germline trimming cut 0 bases from V and 8 bases from J; bases unmatched to any gene: 9. Germline assignment: CDR1 MNHNY and CDR2 SVGAGI (reference sequence). The CDR3 totals 16 residues. This sequence was found in a man in his late teens or twenties in good health. Some clones in this sample may be carry-over from other donors' samples. Sequenced material: naive CD4+ T cells from PBMCs. This sample's subset: CD45RA+ positively selected. V gene TRBV6-6 combines with J gene TRBJ1-2; TRBD1 matches at 10 bases. CDR3 in DNA: TGTGCCAGCAGTTACTCGTCGCGACAGGGGGCGGAGGGCTACACCTTC. Translation: CASSYSSRQGAEGYTF.